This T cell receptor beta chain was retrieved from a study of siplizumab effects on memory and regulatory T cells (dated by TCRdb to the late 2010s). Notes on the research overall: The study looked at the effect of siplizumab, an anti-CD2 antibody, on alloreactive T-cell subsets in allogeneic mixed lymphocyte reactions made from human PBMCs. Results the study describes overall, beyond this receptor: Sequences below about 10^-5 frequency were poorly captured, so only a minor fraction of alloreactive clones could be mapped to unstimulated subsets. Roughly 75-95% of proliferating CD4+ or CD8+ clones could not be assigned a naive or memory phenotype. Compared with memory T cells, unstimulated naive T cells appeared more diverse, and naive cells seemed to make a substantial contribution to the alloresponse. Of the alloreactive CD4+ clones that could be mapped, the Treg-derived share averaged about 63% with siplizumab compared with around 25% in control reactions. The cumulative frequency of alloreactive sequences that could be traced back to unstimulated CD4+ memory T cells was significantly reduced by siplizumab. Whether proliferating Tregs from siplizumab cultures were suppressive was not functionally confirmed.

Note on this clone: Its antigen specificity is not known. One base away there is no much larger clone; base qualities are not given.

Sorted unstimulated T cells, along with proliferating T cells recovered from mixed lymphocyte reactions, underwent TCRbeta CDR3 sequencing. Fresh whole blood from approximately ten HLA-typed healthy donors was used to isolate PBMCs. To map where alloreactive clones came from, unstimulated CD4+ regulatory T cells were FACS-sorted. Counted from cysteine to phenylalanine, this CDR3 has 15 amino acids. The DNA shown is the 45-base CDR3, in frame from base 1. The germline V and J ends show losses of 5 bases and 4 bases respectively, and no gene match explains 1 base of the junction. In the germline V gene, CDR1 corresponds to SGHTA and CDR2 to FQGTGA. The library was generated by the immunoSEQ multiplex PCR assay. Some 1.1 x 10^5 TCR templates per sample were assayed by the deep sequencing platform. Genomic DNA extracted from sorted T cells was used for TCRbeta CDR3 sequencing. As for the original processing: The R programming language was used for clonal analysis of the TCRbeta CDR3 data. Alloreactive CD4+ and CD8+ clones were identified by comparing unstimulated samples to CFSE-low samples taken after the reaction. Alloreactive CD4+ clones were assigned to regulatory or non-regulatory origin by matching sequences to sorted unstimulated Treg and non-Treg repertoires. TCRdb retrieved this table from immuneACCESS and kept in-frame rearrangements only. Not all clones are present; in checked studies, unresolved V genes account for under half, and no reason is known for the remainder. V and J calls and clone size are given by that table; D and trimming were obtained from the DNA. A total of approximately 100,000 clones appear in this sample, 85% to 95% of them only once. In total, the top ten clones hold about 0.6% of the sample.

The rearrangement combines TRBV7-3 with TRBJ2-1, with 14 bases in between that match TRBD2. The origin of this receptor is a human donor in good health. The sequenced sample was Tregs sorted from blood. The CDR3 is CASSGTSGSYNEQFF. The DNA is TGTGCCAGCAGCGGGACTAGCGGGAGTTACAATGAGCAGTTCTTC.